Sequencing of this T cell receptor (beta chain) was carried out in a study of cytomegalovirus exposure and HLA in healthy donors. Regarding the study as a whole: Being productive about 87% or about 30% of the time was typical of most TCR beta V segments in an earlier analysis. Accurate predictions that matched the HLA-A and HLA-B alleles of most subjects were reportedly made from TCR beta sequences.

The CDR3 covers 16 residues. V gave up 4 bases and J gave up 7 bases; unmatched junction bases: 10. Looked up from germline, CDR1 is SGHRS and CDR2 is YFSETQ. Amplification used 60 Vbeta primers and 13 Jbeta primers. TCRdb's copy holds only in-frame clones and misses some; the assay was immunoSEQ multiplex PCR. Among 95,000 to 150,000 clones listed, approximately 75% were seen once. A word on this clone: The target antigen is unknown.

This clonotype originated in a man aged 35-49 years in good health and CMV-seronegative. The sequenced sample was PBMCs. The chain uses TRBV5-1 and TRBJ2-1, with 11 positions matching TRBD2. CDR3 protein: CASSPLTSGTVNEQFF. The CDR3 DNA reads TGCGCCAGCAGCCCCCTGACTAGCGGGACAGTTAATGAGCAGTTCTTC.